These 32 T cell receptor beta chains were sequenced from one sample in a study of CD8+CD57+ T cells in acquired aplastic anemia. Genomic DNA, serving as template, underwent TCR beta VDJ and CDR3 profiling. TCRdb re-derived calls from the reads in MiXCR, one entry per CDR3 protein. The sample lists under 200,000 distinct CDR3 sequences; about 45% were seen once. The authors sequenced patients whose flow cytometry had shown CD8+CD57+ cell expansion. Specimen: sorted CD4+, CD8+, or CD8+CD57+ T cells (not recorded which) from PBMCs. Source of these receptors: a human donor with aplastic anemia.

The table lists this clonotype with many counts. J is TRBJ1-5 and V is TRBV7-2; D ambiguous. V was cut by 1 base and J by 1 base, with 5 bases left in between. There are 14 residues in the CDR3. Germline loops: CDR1 SGHTA, CDR2 FQGNSA. CDR3 in amino acids: CASSLDSSNQPQHF. In nucleotides, the CDR3 is TGTGCCAGCAGCTTAGACTCCAGCAATCAGCCCCAGCATTTT. The full variable domain, in which reference TRBV7-2 and TRBJ1-5 provide the parts outside the CDR3, is GAGVSQSPSNKVTEKGKDVELRCDPISGHTALYWYRQSLGQGLEFLIYFQGNSAPDKSGLPSDRFSAERTGGSVSTLTIQRTQQEDSAVYLCASSLDSSNQPQHFGDGTRLSIL.

This clonotype has a count of ten or more. The chain is built from TRBV30 and TRBJ2-5; TRBD1 is a possible D gene (6 bases). The CDR3 length is 11 residues. Germline assignment: CDR1 GTSNPN and CDR2 SVGIG (reference sequence). Trimming removed 4 bases from V and 7 bases from J, with 10 bases in between. The CDR3 DNA follows: TGTGCCTGGAACAGGGTTGGGACCCAGTACTTC. It specifies CAWNRVGTQYF.

The V and J genes are TRBV7-3 and TRBJ2-3; a weak D match, TRBD2 (5 bases). CDR3 length equals 14 residues. Germline V gene data show CDR1 as SGHTA and CDR2 as FQGTGA. With 4 bases removed from V and 2 bases from J, the gap between germline ends came to 10 bases. This CDR3 reads CASSSDGVTDTQYF. Written as DNA, the CDR3 is TGTGCCAGCAGCTCCGACGGGGTCACAGATACGCAGTATTTT.

The V and J genes are TRBV10-3 and TRBJ2-1; 13 bases agree with TRBD2. Germline V gene sequence: CDR1 ENHRY, CDR2 SYGVKD. This CDR3 spans 14 amino acids. V lost 9 bases to trimming and J lost 4 bases; unmatched junction nucleotides: 3. CDR3 in DNA: TGTGCCATGGGGACTAGCGGGATTTACAATGAGCAGTTCTTC. Amino acid sequence: CAMGTSGIYNEQFF.

This clonotype showed up many times. The CDR3 reads CASSAYRQGAKPITEAFF. CDR3 bases: TGCGCCAGCAGCGCCTACCGACAGGGGGCTAAGCCGATCACTGAAGCTTTCTTT. The gene calls are TRBV5-1 and TRBJ1-1; 10 nucleotides agree with TRBD1. This CDR3 has 18 residues. The germline CDR1 and CDR2 sequences are SGHRS and YFSETQ. Trimming removed 4 bases from V and 4 bases from J; junction bases left unmatched: 16.

This clonotype showed up many times. The gene calls are TRBV5-4 and TRBJ2-3; 7 bases match TRBD1. The CDR3 totals 16 residues. CDR1 and CDR2 (germline): SGHNT, YYREEE (reference sequence). With V trimmed by 0 bases and J by 4 bases, 8 bases remained unmatched. In DNA form, the CDR3 reads TGTGCCAGCAGCTTGGCTAGACAGGGTGGCCCAGATACGCAGTATTTT. This encodes CASSLARQGGPDTQYF.

Remarks on this clonotype: At one end the junction does not follow the germline gene, possibly because of a read error. The chain carries TRBV20-1 and TRBJ1-2, with a weak D call TRBD1 (6 bases). Germline CDR1 is DFQATT and CDR2 is SNEGSKA (reference sequence). The CDR3 consists of 14 residues. The CDR3 loop reads CSARDRWDIYGYTF. CDR3 DNA sequence: TGCAGCGCTAGAGATCGTTGGGACATATATGGCTACACCTTC.

The chain uses TRBV20-1 and TRBJ2-1; no reliable D call. This CDR3 spans 17 amino acids. CDR1 DFQATT and CDR2 SNEGSKA come from the germline V gene (reference sequence). Trimming shortened V by 3 bases and J by 3 bases, and 21 bases separated the two germline ends. CDR3 DNA sequence: TGCAGTGCTAGGATCCTAGGATCTTCTACCTACTACAATGAGCAGTTCTTC. Translating gives CSARILGSSTYYNEQFF.

This clonotype was observed at least ten times. V and J are TRBV20-1 and TRBJ2-7; 10 bases fit TRBD1. Germline V gene lookup returns CDR1 DFQATT and CDR2 SNEGSKA (reference sequence). The V segment lost 6 bases and the J segment 2 bases; nucleotides outside the gene matches: 7. CDR3 size: 14 residues. CDR3 coding DNA: TGCAGTGCCTCCTCGACAGGGGGCGCCTACGAGCAGTACTTC. This gives the protein CSASSTGGAYEQYF.

Details on this clonotype: A much larger clone lies a single base off, so this may be a read error. The genes are TRBV10-3 and TRBJ1-5; unclear D gene. CDR1 is ENHRY, CDR2 SYGVKD, per germline. CDR3 size: 12 residues. This chain's CDR3 is CASSDCNQPQHF. The DNA for the CDR3 is TGTGCCAGCAGTGACTGCAATCAGCCCCAGCATTTT.

As for this clonotype: Since a much larger clone is just one base distant, this may be a read error. The rearrangement uses TRBV19 and TRBJ2-1, with 7 positions matching TRBD2. The CDR3 consists of 13 residues. The V gene end was trimmed by 9 bases and the J gene end by 9 bases; junction bases not matched to a gene: 11. The V gene's germline CDR1 is LNHDA and CDR2 SQIVND (reference sequence). CDR3: CASSGGEGVEQFF. The CDR3 DNA is TGTGCCAGCAGTGGCGGGGAGGGTGTTGAGCAGTTCTTC. Full variable domain (missing parts from reference TRBV19 and TRBJ2-1): DGGITQSPKYLFRKEGQNVTLSCEQNLNHDAMYWYRQDPGQGLRLIYYSQIVNDFQKGDIAEGYSVSREKKESFPLTVTSAQKNPTAFYLCASSGGEGVEQFFGPGTRLTVL.

Notes on this clonotype: A much larger clonotype is one base distant, so this may be a read error. V gene TRBV7-9 combines with J gene TRBJ2-2; maybe TRBD2 (6 bases). The germline gives CDR1 SEHNR, CDR2 FQNEAQ (reference sequence). CDR3 length: 14 amino acids. In nucleotides, the CDR3 is TGTTCCAGCAGCTTCCTGGGAGGCACCGGGGAGCTGTTTTTT. Translation: CSSSFLGGTGELFF.

This clonotype was recorded many times. The chain carries TRBV6-2 or TRBV6-3 and TRBJ2-5, with 10 bases matching TRBD1. Germline lookup yields CDR1 MNHEY and CDR2 SVGEGT. The CDR3 is 16 amino acids. The junction had 12 bases not matched to a gene; V was cut back by 8 bases and J by 3 bases. The CDR3 here is CASHLSSGTGEETQYF. The DNA for the CDR3 is TGTGCCAGCCACTTGTCATCCGGGACAGGGGAAGAGACCCAGTACTTC.

At least ten counts were recorded for this clonotype. The chain employs TRBV24-1 and TRBJ2-3, with TRBD2 identical over 9 bases. The CDR3 has 13 residues. In germline, CDR1 is KGHDR, CDR2 SFDVKD. V gave up 5 bases and J gave up 4 bases; unmatched junction bases: 0. The CDR3 DNA reads as TGTGCCACCAGTGTAGCGGGAGCAGATACGCAGTATTTT. Residues: CATSVAGADTQYF.

The CDR3 reads CASSEGGQSYGYTF. The CDR3 region has the DNA TGTGCCAGCTCAGAAGGAGGCCAGTCCTATGGCTACACCTTC. The chain combines TRBV18 with TRBJ1-2; D is uncertain. The CDR3 length is 14 residues. Between the trimmed V and J ends, which lost 5 bases and 4 bases, there was a span of 14 bases. From germline, CDR1 is KGHSH and CDR2 LQKENI.

This clonotype has more than one count but fewer than ten. A much larger clone differs by one base, so this may be a read error. The gene calls are TRBV5-8 and TRBJ2-7, with D unclear. Germline values: CDR1 SGHTS, CDR2 YDEGEE. The CDR3 has 12 amino acids. Here the CDR3 reads CASTYRPYERYF. Written as DNA, the CDR3 is TGTGCCAGCACCTACCGGCCCTACGAGCGGTACTTC.

This clonotype was detected a few times. The V and J genes are TRBV25-1 and TRBJ2-7; 7 bases are a match to TRBD1. The V gene's germline CDR1 is MGHDK and CDR2 SYGVNS. The V and J ends lost 2 bases and 2 bases, in that order; junction bases with no gene match: 6. The CDR3 is 15 amino acids. CDR3 sequence reads: CASSEGTALPYEQYF. For the CDR3, the DNA is TGTGCCAGCAGTGAAGGGACAGCCCTTCCCTACGAGCAGTACTTC.

This clonotype was detected many times. One end of the junction does not line up with germline, which may come from a read error. The J gene is TRBJ2-1, the V gene TRBV4-2; D gene uncertain. The CDR3 runs 15 residues. Germline V gene data show CDR1 as LGHNA and CDR2 as YNFKEQ. In DNA, the CDR3 is TGTGCCAGCAGCCAAGAAGGAATAGCAGTAAGGAGTGTGGTCTTC. As protein: CASSQEGIAVRSVVF.

This clonotype came up once. The rearrangement links TRBV24-1 to TRBJ2-7; the match to TRBD1 covers 7 bases. The CDR3 is 15 amino acids. Per germline, CDR1 KGHDR and CDR2 SFDVKD. The junction had 4 bases not matched to a gene; V was cut back by 2 bases and J by 1 base. The CDR3 sequence: CATSDSRQGSYEQYF. In nucleotides, the CDR3 is TGTGCCACCAGTGATTCCCGACAGGGTTCCTACGAGCAGTACTTC.

This clonotype has a handful of counts. J is TRBJ2-6 and V is TRBV12-3 or TRBV12-4, with D unresolved. This CDR3 is 15 amino acids long. Trimming took 8 bases from V and 3 from J, leaving 14 bases between them. CDR3 amino acids: CASGPHADGANVLTF. CDR3 DNA: TGTGCCAGCGGCCCCCACGCGGATGGGGCCAACGTCCTGACTTTC.

This clonotype was counted a single time. Possible read error: a much larger clone is one base away. This chain links TRBV6-1 with TRBJ2-7; 8 bases are a match to TRBD2. CDR3 size: 15 residues. Losses at the gene ends were 6 bases for V and 0 bases for J; bases not matched to a gene: 7. Germline V CDR1 and CDR2: MNHNS, SASEGT. The CDR3 is CASRPIAGSSYEQYF. The CDR3 DNA reads TGTGCCAGCAGGCCAATAGCGGGAAGCTCCTACGAGCAGTACTTC.

The V gene is TRBV7-2, the J gene TRBJ1-5; D perhaps matches TRBD1 (5 bases). CDR3 length: 15 amino acids. Germline V CDR1 and CDR2: SGHTA, FQGNSA. The germline V and J ends were trimmed by 7 bases and 5 bases, with 18 bases remaining between them. The CDR3 DNA sequence: TGTGCCAGCACTGCTACGAGGACACAGGATCAGCCCCAGCATTTT. This encodes CASTATRTQDQPQHF.

The table lists this clonotype with many counts. The chain combines TRBV9 with TRBJ2-2; perhaps TRBD2 as D (5 bases). The CDR3 is made up of 16 amino acids. Germline assignment: CDR1 SGDLS and CDR2 YYNGEE. The V end lost 0 bases, the J end lost 0 bases, and 9 bases lay between the germline ends. The DNA for the CDR3 is TGTGCCAGCAGCGTAGGTAGTAGCGCGAACACCGGGGAGCTGTTTTTT. Translated, it gives CASSVGSSANTGELFF.

The sample holds many counts of this clonotype. The rearrangement uses TRBV7-8 and TRBJ2-7; D might be TRBD2 (6 bases). The length of the CDR3 is 14 residues. The V and J ends lost 5 bases and 0 bases respectively, with 11 bases between them. Germline CDR1 SGHVS, CDR2 FQNEAQ. CDR3 in DNA: TGTGCCAGCAGCCCCCGGAGGGCCTCCTACGAGCAGTACTTC. Its protein is CASSPRRASYEQYF.

The genes are TRBV15 and TRBJ1-1; D possibly corresponds to TRBD1 (6 bases). The germline V and J ends were trimmed by 3 bases and 5 bases, with 13 bases remaining between them. CDR3 length: 14 residues. CDR1 LNHNV and CDR2 YYDKDF come from the germline V gene (reference sequence). The CDR3 DNA reads TGTGCCACCAGCAGCACAGGGTCGAGTACTGAAGCTTTCTTT. As protein: CATSSTGSSTEAFF. The complete variable domain, with remaining parts taken from reference TRBV15 and TRBJ1-1, reads DAMVIQNPRYQVTQFGKPVTLSCSQTLNHNVMYWYQQKSSQAPKLLFHYYDKDFNNEADTPDNFQSRRPNTSFCFLDIRSPGLGDTAMYLCATSSTGSSTEAFFGQGTRLTVV.

This clonotype was picked up many times. This chain links TRBV12-3 or TRBV12-4 with TRBJ1-2; maybe TRBD1 (6 bases). V gave up 1 base and J gave up 8 bases, with 17 bases separating them. The CDR3 covers 15 residues. This CDR3 reads CASSLGGGGIGGYTF. CDR3 DNA: TGTGCCAGCAGTTTAGGGGGGGGCGGAATTGGAGGCTACACCTTC.

J is TRBJ2-1 and V is TRBV18, with TRBD2 identical over 8 bases. The CDR3 contains 15 residues. CDR1 and CDR2 from the germline V gene are KGHSH and LQKENI. The junction had 9 bases not matched to a gene; V was cut back by 5 bases and J by 6 bases. CDR3 DNA: TGTGCCAGCTCAGCACTAGCGGACTCCACCAATGAGCAGTTCTTC. Translation gives CASSALADSTNEQFF.

This clonotype was seen at least ten times. This chain links TRBV7-6 with TRBJ2-3, with TRBD2 matching over 8 bases. The trim removed 2 bases at V and 4 bases at J, leaving 5 bases unmatched. The germline V gene has CDR1 SGHVS and CDR2 FNYEAQ. This CDR3 region has 15 residues. The CDR3 region has the DNA TGTGCCAGCAGCTTACCAGCGGGAGTCGCAGATACGCAGTATTTT. This sequence encodes CASSLPAGVADTQYF.

The chain combines TRBV24-1 with TRBJ2-7; D is perhaps TRBD1 (5 bases). Between the trimmed V and J ends, which lost 2 bases and 3 bases, there was a span of 10 bases. The germline V gene has CDR1 KGHDR and CDR2 SFDVKD. The CDR3 length is 14 residues. CDR3 nucleotide sequence: TGTGCCACCAGTGATTGTCCAGGGAACTACGAGCAGTACTTC. Protein sequence: CATSDCPGNYEQYF.

J is TRBJ2-7 and V is TRBV12-3 or TRBV12-4, with 10 bases aligning to TRBD2. The CDR3 spans 16 residues. Trimming removed 4 bases from V and 1 base from J; junction bases left unmatched: 7. CDR3 sequence reads: CASSSGKREGSYEQYF. In DNA form, the CDR3 reads TGTGCCAGCAGTTCGGGCAAGCGGGAGGGGTCCTACGAGCAGTACTTC.

The chain recombines TRBV20-1 with TRBJ2-7; no definite D call. The CDR3 is made up of 15 amino acids. Germline CDR1 and CDR2: DFQATT and SNEGSKA (reference sequence). The V end was cut by 0 bases, the J end by 1 base, with 13 bases between. The CDR3 sequence: CSARDLSEWSYEQYF. CDR3 in DNA: TGCAGTGCTAGAGATCTGTCAGAGTGGTCCTACGAGCAGTACTTC.

This clonotype was seen once. This sequence joins TRBV7-8 and TRBJ2-3; D tentatively reads TRBD1 or TRBD2 (6 bases each). The CDR3 length is 17 residues. The germline V gene encodes CDR1 SGHVS and CDR2 FQNEAQ. V dropped 0 bases and J dropped 4 bases, with 17 bases sitting between them. Here the CDR3 DNA reads TGTGCCAGCAGCTTAGCTCTGGGGGCCGGAGGGTCAGATACGCAGTATTTT. Translating gives CASSLALGAGGSDTQYF.